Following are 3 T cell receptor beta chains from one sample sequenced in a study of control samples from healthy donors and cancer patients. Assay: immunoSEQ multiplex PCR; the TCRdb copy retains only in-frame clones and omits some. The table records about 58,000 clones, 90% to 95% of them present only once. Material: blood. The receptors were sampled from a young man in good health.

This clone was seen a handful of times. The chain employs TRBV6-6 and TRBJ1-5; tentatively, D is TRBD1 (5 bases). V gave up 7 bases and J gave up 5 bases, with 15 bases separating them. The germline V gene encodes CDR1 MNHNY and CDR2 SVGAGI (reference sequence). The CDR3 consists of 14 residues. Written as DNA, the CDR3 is TGTGCCAGCAACAATGGGGGGGTGGATCAGCCCCAGCATTTT. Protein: CASNNGGVDQPQHF.

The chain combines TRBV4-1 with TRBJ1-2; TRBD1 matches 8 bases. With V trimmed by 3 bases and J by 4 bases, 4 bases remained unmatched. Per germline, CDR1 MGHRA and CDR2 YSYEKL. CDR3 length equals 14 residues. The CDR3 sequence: CASSQQTGVYGYTF. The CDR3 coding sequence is TGCGCCAGCAGCCAGCAGACAGGGGTCTATGGCTACACCTTC.

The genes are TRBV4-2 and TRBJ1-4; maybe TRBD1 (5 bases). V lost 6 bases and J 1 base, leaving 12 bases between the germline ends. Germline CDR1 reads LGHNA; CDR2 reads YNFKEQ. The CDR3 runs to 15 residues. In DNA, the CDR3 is TGTGCCAGCAGTCCTCGACAGTTAACTAATGAAAAACTGTTTTTT. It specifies CASSPRQLTNEKLFF.